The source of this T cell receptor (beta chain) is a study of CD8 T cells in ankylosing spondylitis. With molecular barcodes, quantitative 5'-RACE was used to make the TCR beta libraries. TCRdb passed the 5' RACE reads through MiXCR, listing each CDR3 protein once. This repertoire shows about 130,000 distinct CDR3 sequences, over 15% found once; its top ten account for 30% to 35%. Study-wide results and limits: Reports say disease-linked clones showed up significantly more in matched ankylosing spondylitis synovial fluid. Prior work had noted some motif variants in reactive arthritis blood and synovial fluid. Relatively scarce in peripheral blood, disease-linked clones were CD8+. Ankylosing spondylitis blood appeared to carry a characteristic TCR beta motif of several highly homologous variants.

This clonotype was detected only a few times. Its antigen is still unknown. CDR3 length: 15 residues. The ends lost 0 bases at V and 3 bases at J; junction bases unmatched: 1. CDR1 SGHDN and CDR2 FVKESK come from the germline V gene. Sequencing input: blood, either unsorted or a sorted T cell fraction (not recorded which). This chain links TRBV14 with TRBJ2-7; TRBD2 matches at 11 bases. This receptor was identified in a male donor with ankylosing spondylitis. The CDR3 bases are TGTGCCAGCAGCCAAGACCTAGCGGGAGGCTACGAGCAGTACTTC. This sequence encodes CASSQDLAGGYEQYF.